This entry lists 13 T cell receptor beta chains sequenced from one sample in a study of naive and memory T cell subsets. Both TRBC1 and TRBC2 were covered by a beta constant-region primer of two equimolar oligonucleotides. The ligated cDNA underwent four PCR rounds using SP2 and nested alpha and beta constant-region primers. MiXCR, applied by TCRdb to the UMI-ligation and nested PCR reads, yields one record per CDR3 protein. The sample lists over 65,000 distinct CDR3 sequences, about 8.2% occurring once. Material for sequencing was naive CD8+ T cells from blood. These receptors originate from a human donor in good health.

This clonotype has ten or more counts. The J gene is TRBJ2-3, the V gene TRBV20-1; no definite D call. Trimming stripped 1 base from V and 0 bases from J, with 8 bases between. CDR1 DFQATT and CDR2 SNEGSKA come from the germline V gene (reference sequence). CDR3 length: 14 amino acids. Here the CDR3 DNA reads TGCAGTGCTAGAGCGGAACTTAGCACAGATACGCAGTATTTT. Protein: CSARAELSTDTQYF.

This clonotype was counted ten times or more. The rearrangement links TRBV7-9 to TRBJ2-1; D is perhaps TRBD1 (6 bases). The ends were cut back, 5 bases at V and 3 bases at J, with 20 bases in the middle. Germline V CDR1 and CDR2: SEHNR, FQNEAQ (reference sequence). This CDR3 is 17 amino acids long. The CDR3 sequence: CASSPPIQGRSYNEQFF. In DNA form, the CDR3 reads TGTGCCAGCAGCCCCCCGATACAGGGAAGGAGCTACAATGAGCAGTTCTTC.

The chain combines TRBV21-1 with TRBJ1-1. TRBV21-1 is a known pseudogene. The CDR3 loop spans 16 amino acids. The CDR3 DNA follows: TGTGCCAGCACCCCAAAGATTGTAGGATTCGACACTGAAGCTTTCTTT. Translation gives CASTPKIVGFDTEAFF.

This clonotype was seen repeatedly, ten times or more. The gene calls are TRBV6-2 or TRBV6-3 and TRBJ2-3, with 10 bases that match TRBD2. This CDR3 comprises 18 residues. Germline V lookup: CDR1 MNHEY, CDR2 SVGEGT. V dropped 2 bases and J dropped 3; count of bases not matched to a gene: 11. The CDR3 loop is CASSYEIIAGGATDTQYF. In DNA, the CDR3 is TGTGCCAGCAGTTACGAGATCATAGCGGGAGGAGCTACAGATACGCAGTATTTT.

This clonotype was recorded many times. The chain couples TRBV24-1 to TRBJ2-2; D unresolved. Germline CDR1 reads KGHDR; CDR2 reads SFDVKD. This CDR3 has 12 amino acids. The ends were cut back, 9 bases at V and 8 bases at J, with 12 bases in the middle. Here the CDR3 reads CATHSPRGELFF. CDR3 sequence (DNA): TGTGCCACCCACAGTCCTAGAGGGGAGCTGTTTTTT.

There are a few counts of this clonotype. This chain connects TRBV12-3 or TRBV12-4 to TRBJ2-1; 7 positions match TRBD2. The CDR3 consists of 16 residues. V lost 4 bases and J lost 8; bases outside the gene matches: 14. Here the CDR3 reads CASSSGGGRAAHEQFF. CDR3 nucleotide sequence: TGTGCCAGCAGTTCCGGTGGTGGGAGGGCCGCCCATGAGCAGTTCTTC.

The V call is TRBV29-1, the J call TRBJ2-2; TRBD1 is a possible D gene (6 bases). The length of the CDR3 is 15 residues. V lost 1 base, J lost 4 bases, and 13 bases lay in between. CDR1 and CDR2 from the germline V gene are SQVTM and ANQGSEA. The CDR3 DNA follows: TGCAGCGTTGAAGTTTTCAGGGGCCCCACCGGGGAGCTGTTTTTT. Translated: CSVEVFRGPTGELFF.

This sequence joins TRBV7-9 and TRBJ2-2; either TRBD1 or TRBD2 may fit D (5 bases each). Trimming left V 5 bases short and J 3 bases short, with 16 bases between. The CDR3 covers 16 residues. The germline CDR1 and CDR2 sequences are SEHNR and FQNEAQ (reference sequence). The CDR3 sequence: CASSAFGTTHTGELFF. The DNA of the CDR3 is TGTGCCAGCAGCGCGTTTGGGACGACTCACACCGGGGAGCTGTTTTTT.

The table lists this clonotype with many counts. The chain carries TRBV7-6 and TRBJ1-2; D is unresolved. The length of the CDR3 is 16 residues. With 4 bases removed from V and 0 bases from J, the gap between germline ends came to 15 bases. The V gene's germline CDR1 is SGHVS and CDR2 FNYEAQ. The DNA of the CDR3 is TGTGCCAGCAGCTCTAGTCCTCATCCAGCTAACTATGGCTACACCTTC. Translation: CASSSSPHPANYGYTF.

The chain uses TRBV29-1 and TRBJ2-7; D is perhaps TRBD1 (5 bases). With 1 base removed from V and 3 bases from J, the gap between germline ends came to 7 bases. Germline V CDR1 and CDR2: SQVTM, ANQGSEA. The CDR3 length is 12 residues. CDR3 loop: CSVEGGNYEQYF. DNA of the CDR3: TGCAGCGTTGAAGGGGGCAACTACGAGCAGTACTTC.

This clonotype was found a few times. The chain combines TRBV14 with TRBJ2-5; no clear D. Germline CDR1 SGHDN, CDR2 FVKESK. The CDR3 length is 13 residues. Trimming cost V 2 bases and J 3 bases, with 7 bases left between them. The CDR3, as DNA: TGTGCCAGCAGCCAAAACCGGAAAGAGACCCAGTACTTC. Its translation is CASSQNRKETQYF.

This clonotype was seen repeatedly, ten times or more. The genes are TRBV6-5 and TRBJ2-7, with D perhaps matching TRBD2 (6 bases). The CDR3 totals 14 residues. Trimming removed 11 bases from V and 0 bases from J, with 17 bases in between. The germline CDR1 and CDR2 sequences are MNHEY and SVGAGI. CDR3 sequence (DNA): TGTGCCGCGGCCTCGGGGGTCTACTCCTACGAGCAGTACTTC. Translating it yields CAAASGVYSYEQYF.

This clonotype was picked up many times. The rearrangement uses TRBV6-7 and TRBJ1-2, with D perhaps TRBD1 (5 bases). TRBV6-7 belongs to the ORF category, with a function that is uncertain. The CDR3 length is 14 residues. V shed 3 bases and J shed 5 bases, with 13 bases lying between them. The CDR3 protein is CASSYGGNNYGYTF. The CDR3 DNA follows: TGTGCCAGCAGTTATGGGGGGAACAATTATGGCTACACCTTC.